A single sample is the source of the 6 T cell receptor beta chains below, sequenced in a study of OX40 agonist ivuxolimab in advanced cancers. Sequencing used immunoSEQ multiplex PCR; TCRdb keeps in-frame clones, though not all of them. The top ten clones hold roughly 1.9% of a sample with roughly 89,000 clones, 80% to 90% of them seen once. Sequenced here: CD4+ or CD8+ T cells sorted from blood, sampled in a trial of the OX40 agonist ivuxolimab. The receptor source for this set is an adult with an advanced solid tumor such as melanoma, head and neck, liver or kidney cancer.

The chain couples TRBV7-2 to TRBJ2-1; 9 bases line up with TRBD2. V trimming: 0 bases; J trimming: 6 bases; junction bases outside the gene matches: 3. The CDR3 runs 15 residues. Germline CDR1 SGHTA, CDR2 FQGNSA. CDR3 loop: CASSLASGGFNEQFF. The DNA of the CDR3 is TGTGCCAGCAGCTTAGCTAGCGGGGGTTTCAATGAGCAGTTCTTC.

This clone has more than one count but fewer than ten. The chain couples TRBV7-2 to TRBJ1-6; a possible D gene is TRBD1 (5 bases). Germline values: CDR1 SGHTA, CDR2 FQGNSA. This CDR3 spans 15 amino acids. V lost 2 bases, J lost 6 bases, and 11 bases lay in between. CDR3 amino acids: CASSLQGSSNSPLHF. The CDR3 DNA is TGTGCCAGCAGCTTACAGGGCTCTAGTAATTCACCCCTCCACTTT.

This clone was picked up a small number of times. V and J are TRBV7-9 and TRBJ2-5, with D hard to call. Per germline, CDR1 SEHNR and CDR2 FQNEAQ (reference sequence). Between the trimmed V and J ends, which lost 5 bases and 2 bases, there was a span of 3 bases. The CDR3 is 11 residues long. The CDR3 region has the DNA TGTGCCAGCAGCGCACAAGAGACCCAGTACTTC. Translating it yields CASSAQETQYF.

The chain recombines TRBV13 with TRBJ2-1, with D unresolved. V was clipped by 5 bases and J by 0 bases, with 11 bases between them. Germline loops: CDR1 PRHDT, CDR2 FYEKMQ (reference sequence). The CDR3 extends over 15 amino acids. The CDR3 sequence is CASSPDPRSYNEQFF. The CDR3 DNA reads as TGTGCCAGCAGCCCGGACCCACGCTCCTACAATGAGCAGTTCTTC.

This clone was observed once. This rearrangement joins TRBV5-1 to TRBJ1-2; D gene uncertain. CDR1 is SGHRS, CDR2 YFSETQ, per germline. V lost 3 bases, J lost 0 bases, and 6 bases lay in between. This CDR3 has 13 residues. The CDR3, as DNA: TGCGCCAGCAGCTCACTACCTAACTATGGCTACACCTTC. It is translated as CASSSLPNYGYTF.

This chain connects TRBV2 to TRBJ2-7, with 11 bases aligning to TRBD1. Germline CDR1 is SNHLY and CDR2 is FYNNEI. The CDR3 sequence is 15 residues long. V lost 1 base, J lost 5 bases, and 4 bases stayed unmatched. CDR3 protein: CASSEGGTGGHEQYF. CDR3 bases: TGTGCCAGCAGTGAAGGGGGGACAGGGGGTCACGAGCAGTACTTC.